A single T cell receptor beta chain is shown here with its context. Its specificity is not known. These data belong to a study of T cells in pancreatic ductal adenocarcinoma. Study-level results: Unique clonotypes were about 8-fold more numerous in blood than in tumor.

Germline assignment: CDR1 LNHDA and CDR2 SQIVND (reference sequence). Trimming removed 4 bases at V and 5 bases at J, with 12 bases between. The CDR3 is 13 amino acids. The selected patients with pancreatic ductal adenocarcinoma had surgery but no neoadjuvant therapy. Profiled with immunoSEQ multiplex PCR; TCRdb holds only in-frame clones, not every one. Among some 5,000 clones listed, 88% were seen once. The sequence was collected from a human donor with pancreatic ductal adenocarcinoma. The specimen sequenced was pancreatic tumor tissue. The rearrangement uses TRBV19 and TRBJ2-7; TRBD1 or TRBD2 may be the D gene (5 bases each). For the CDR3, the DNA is TGTGCCAGTAGTAAGGGACGCACCGACGAGCAGTACTTC. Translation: CASSKGRTDEQYF.